This TCR beta chain was sequenced in a study of blood T cell repertoires in COVID-19. CDR1 and CDR2 from the germline V gene are MDHEN and SYDVKM. CDR3 length: 14 residues. V shed 5 bases and J shed 4 bases, with 14 bases lying between them. The repertoire was sequenced with immunoSEQ multiplex PCR; TCRdb's copy has only in-frame clones and lacks some. The repertoire includes some 250,000 clones, just under 85% of them detected once, and about 15% sits in the top ten. This clonotype originated in a man in his forties or fifties who had recovered from COVID-19. V is TRBV28 and J is TRBJ1-2; tentatively, D is TRBD1 (6 bases). Sequencing was performed on PBMCs or T cells enriched from blood (not recorded which). The CDR3 here is CASSLVTGRYGYTF. The CDR3 nucleotides read TGTGCCAGCAGTCTAGTAACAGGGCGCTATGGCTACACCTTC.